These 2 T cell receptor beta chains came from one sample sequenced in a study of blood T cell repertoires in COVID-19. TCRdb's table, derived via immunoSEQ multiplex PCR, lists solely in-frame clones and lacks some. The sample lists about 60,000 clones; approximately 91% were seen once. Material for sequencing was peripheral blood. These receptors all come from a human donor in a cohort sampled during active COVID-19.

J is TRBJ1-1 and V is TRBV5-6; 7 bases are a match to TRBD1. With V trimmed by 2 bases and J by 2 bases, 6 bases remained unmatched. The germline V gene has CDR1 SGHDT and CDR2 YYEEEE. The CDR3 extends over 15 amino acids. CDR3 sequence (DNA): TGTGCCAGCAGCTTCCGGGACAGAATTAACACTGAAGCTTTCTTT. As protein: CASSFRDRINTEAFF.

V and J are TRBV9 and TRBJ2-2, with TRBD1 identical over 7 bases. V was pared by 0 bases and J by 5 bases, with 4 bases of the junction left unmatched. Germline assignment: CDR1 SGDLS and CDR2 YYNGEE. The CDR3 loop spans 15 amino acids. The CDR3 coding sequence is TGTGCCAGCAGCGTAGCTGTACAGGGGACCGGGGAGCTGTTTTTT. It is translated as CASSVAVQGTGELFF.